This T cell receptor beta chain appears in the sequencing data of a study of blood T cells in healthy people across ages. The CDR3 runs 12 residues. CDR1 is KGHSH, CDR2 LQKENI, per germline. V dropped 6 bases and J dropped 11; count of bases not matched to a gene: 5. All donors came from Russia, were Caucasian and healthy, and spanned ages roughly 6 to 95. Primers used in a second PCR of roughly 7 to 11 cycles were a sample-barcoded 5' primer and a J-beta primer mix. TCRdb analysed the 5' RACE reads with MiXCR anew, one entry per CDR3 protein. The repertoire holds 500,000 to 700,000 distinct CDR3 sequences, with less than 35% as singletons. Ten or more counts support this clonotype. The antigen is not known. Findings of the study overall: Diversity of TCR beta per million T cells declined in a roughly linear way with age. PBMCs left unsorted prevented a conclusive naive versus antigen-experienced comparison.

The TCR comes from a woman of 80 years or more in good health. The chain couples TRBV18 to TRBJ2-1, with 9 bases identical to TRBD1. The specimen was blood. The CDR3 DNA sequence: TGTGCCAGCTCCGACACAGGGGGCCAGCAGTTCTTC. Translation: CASSDTGGQQFF.